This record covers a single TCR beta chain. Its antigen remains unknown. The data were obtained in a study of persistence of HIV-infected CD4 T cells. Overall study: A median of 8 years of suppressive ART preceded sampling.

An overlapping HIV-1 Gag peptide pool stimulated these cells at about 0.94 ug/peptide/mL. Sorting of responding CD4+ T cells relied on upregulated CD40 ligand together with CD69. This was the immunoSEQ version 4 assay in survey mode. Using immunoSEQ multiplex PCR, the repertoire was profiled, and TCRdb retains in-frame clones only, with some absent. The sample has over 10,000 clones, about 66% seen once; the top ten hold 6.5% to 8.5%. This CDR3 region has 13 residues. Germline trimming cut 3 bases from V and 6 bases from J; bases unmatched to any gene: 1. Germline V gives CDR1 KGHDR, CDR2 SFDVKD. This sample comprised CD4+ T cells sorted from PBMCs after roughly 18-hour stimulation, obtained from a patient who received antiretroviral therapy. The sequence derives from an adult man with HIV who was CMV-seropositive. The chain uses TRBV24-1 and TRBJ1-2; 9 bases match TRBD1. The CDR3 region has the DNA TGTGCCACCAGTGATCGGACAGGGGATGGCTACACCTTC. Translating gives CATSDRTGDGYTF.